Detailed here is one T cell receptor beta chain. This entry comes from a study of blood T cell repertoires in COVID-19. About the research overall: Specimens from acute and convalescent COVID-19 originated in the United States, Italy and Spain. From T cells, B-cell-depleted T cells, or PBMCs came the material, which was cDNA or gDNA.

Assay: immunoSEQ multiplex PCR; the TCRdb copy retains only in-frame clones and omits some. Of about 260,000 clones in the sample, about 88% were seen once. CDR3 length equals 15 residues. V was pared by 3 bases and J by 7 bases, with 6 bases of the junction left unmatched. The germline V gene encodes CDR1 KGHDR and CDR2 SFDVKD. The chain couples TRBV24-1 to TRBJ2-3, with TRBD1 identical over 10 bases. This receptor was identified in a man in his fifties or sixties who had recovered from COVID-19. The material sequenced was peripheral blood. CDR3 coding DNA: TGTGCCACCAGTGATCCGGGACAGGGGTTGCATACGCAGTATTTT. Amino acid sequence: CATSDPGQGLHTQYF.